The 14 T cell receptor beta chains below all came from one sample that was sequenced in a study of T cells after yellow fever vaccination. TCRdb called the 5' RACE reads again in MiXCR, with one record for every CDR3 protein. Of a few hundred thousand distinct CDR3 sequences in the sample, roughly a sixth were seen once. Sequences were derived from PBMCs, sampled about 5 days after the first yellow fever vaccination. These receptors were taken from a man aged 18 to 29 who received the YFV17D yellow fever vaccine.

This clonotype was recorded at least ten times. The chain carries TRBV5-6 and TRBJ2-7; D is undetermined. There are 14 residues in the CDR3. V lost 1 base and J lost 2, with 10 bases in between. CDR1 is SGHDT and CDR2 is YYEEEE in the germline V gene. The CDR3 nucleotides read TGTGCCAGCAGCTTGCATCTGGATACCTACGAGCAGTACTTC. This gives the protein CASSLHLDTYEQYF.

The chain employs TRBV5-8 and TRBJ2-2; 7 bases map to TRBD1. V dropped 4 bases and J dropped 4; count of bases not matched to a gene: 4. The CDR3 sequence is 14 residues long. The germline V gene has CDR1 SGHTS and CDR2 YDEGEE. CDR3 residues: CASSQSGGTGELFF. CDR3 coding DNA: TGTGCCAGCAGCCAGTCAGGGGGCACCGGGGAGCTGTTTTTT.

The table lists this clonotype with a few counts. The chain is built from TRBV20-1 and TRBJ1-2, with 9 bases lining up with TRBD1. Trimming cost V 3 bases and J 3 bases; bases outside gene matches: 2. The CDR3 is 13 amino acids. Germline V gene lookup returns CDR1 DFQATT and CDR2 SNEGSKA (reference sequence). The CDR3 here is CSARGDRDYGYTF. The CDR3, as DNA: TGCAGTGCTAGGGGGGACAGGGACTATGGCTACACCTTC.

Details on this clonotype: The junction differs from germline at one of its ends, possibly a read error. The rearrangement joins TRBV19 to TRBJ2-7; TRBD1 matches at 10 bases. The CDR3 has 15 residues. The germline gives CDR1 LNHDA, CDR2 SQIVND (reference sequence). The CDR3 sequence is CASSARDRGSHEQYF. CDR3 in DNA: TGTGCCAGTAGTGCCAGGGACAGGGGCTCCCACGAGCAGTACTTC.

The chain is built from TRBV30 and TRBJ1-5, with D unresolved. Germline values: CDR1 GTSNPN, CDR2 SVGIG (reference sequence). CDR3 size: 14 residues. Deletions cut 4 bases from V and 7 bases from J, with 17 bases between. CDR3 loop: CAWTQPGLGQPQHF. The CDR3 DNA is TGTGCCTGGACCCAACCCGGACTTGGGCAGCCCCAGCATTTT.

This clonotype was observed a handful of times. This chain connects TRBV6-1 to TRBJ1-2; the D is unclear. The CDR3 loop spans 13 amino acids. V was shortened by 6 bases and J by 5 bases, with 13 bases between the two germline ends. CDR1 is MNHNS and CDR2 is SASEGT in the germline V gene. CDR3 nucleotides: TGTGCCAGCAGCCTTTACAGTCATTATGGCTACACCTTC. Translated: CASSLYSHYGYTF.

The genes are TRBV5-5 and TRBJ1-2, with D unclear. This CDR3 has 18 residues. V dropped 0 bases and J dropped 2 bases, with 20 bases sitting between them. Germline V gene lookup returns CDR1 SGHKS and CDR2 YYEKEE (reference sequence). CDR3 protein: CASSLVWIDRVSNYGYTF. Here the CDR3 DNA reads TGTGCCAGCAGCTTGGTCTGGATAGACCGGGTCTCCAACTATGGCTACACCTTC.

The CDR3 loop is CASSDPGQGGYTF. The CDR3 DNA is TGTGCCAGCAGCGACCCAGGACAGGGGGGCTACACCTTC. This rearrangement joins TRBV11-3 to TRBJ1-2; 9 bases map to TRBD1. The ends lost 5 bases at V and 8 bases at J; junction bases unmatched: 6. CDR3 length equals 13 residues. The germline V gene encodes CDR1 SGHNT and CDR2 YENEEA.

This clonotype came up a few times. The CDR3 is CASSESRVMNTEAFF. The DNA for the CDR3 is TGTGCCAGCAGTGAGTCGAGGGTTATGAACACTGAAGCTTTCTTT. V usage is TRBV6-5 and J usage is TRBJ1-1; D not resolved. This CDR3 is 15 amino acids long. V gave up 5 bases and J gave up 0 bases, with 13 bases separating them. Germline V gene data show CDR1 as MNHEY and CDR2 as SVGAGI.

This clonotype was recorded once. This chain uses TRBV5-4 with TRBJ2-3; 14 bases match TRBD2. Germline CDR1 SGHNT, CDR2 YYREEE (reference sequence). J gave up 6 bases and V 3 bases, and 9 bases lay outside the gene matches. The CDR3 contains 17 residues. The chain's CDR3 is CASSSGGLAGAKDTQYF. The CDR3 DNA reads as TGTGCCAGCAGCTCGGGGGGACTAGCGGGGGCGAAGGATACGCAGTATTTT. Using reference TRBV5-4 and TRBJ2-3 for the parts outside the CDR3, the full variable domain is ETGVTQSPTHLIKTRGQQVTLRCSSQSGHNTVSWYQQALGQGPQFIFQYYREEENGRGNFPPRFSGLQFPNYSSELNVNALELDDSALYLCASSSGGLAGAKDTQYFGPGTRLTVL.

The table lists this clonotype with a few counts. The V call is TRBV18, the J call TRBJ2-7; TRBD2 agrees at 14 bases. The CDR3 loop spans 18 amino acids. Germline assignment: CDR1 KGHSH and CDR2 LQKENI. Trimming removed 6 bases from V and 5 bases from J; junction bases left unmatched: 15. The CDR3 spells CASSHDTPGLAGVHEQYV. The CDR3 bases are TGTGCCAGCTCTCATGACACGCCGGGACTAGCGGGGGTCCACGAGCAGTACGTC.

This clonotype occurred a few times. The rearrangement uses TRBV6-5 and TRBJ1-2, with 7 bases that match TRBD1. V lost 7 bases, J lost 0 bases, and 8 bases stayed unmatched. Germline V gives CDR1 MNHEY, CDR2 SVGAGI. This CDR3 spans 15 amino acids. CDR3: CASTPRTGANYGYTF. The CDR3 DNA reads TGTGCCAGCACCCCCCGGACAGGAGCTAACTATGGCTACACCTTC.

The chain is built from TRBV20-1 and TRBJ2-4; perhaps TRBD2 as D (6 bases). Germline V gives CDR1 DFQATT, CDR2 SNEGSKA (reference sequence). V gave up 4 bases and J gave up 0 bases, with 13 bases separating them. CDR3 size: 15 residues. The CDR3, as DNA: TGCAGTGCTATCGGCCCGGGGGTAGCCAAAAACATTCAGTACTTC. Protein sequence: CSAIGPGVAKNIQYF.

V and J are TRBV4-3 and TRBJ2-7; unclear D gene. CDR3 length: 13 amino acids. Between the trimmed V and J ends, which lost 0 bases and 9 bases, there was a span of 12 bases. The germline CDR1 and CDR2 sequences are LGHNA and YSLEER. CDR3 residues: CASSQEDRTGQYF. Here the CDR3 DNA reads TGCGCCAGCAGCCAAGAGGACCGCACGGGGCAGTACTTC.